This T cell receptor beta chain came from a study of CD8 T cells in Susac syndrome. Study-level results: TCR sequencing and HLA analysis covered a relatively small number of individuals.

An amount of RNA that ranged from roughly 0.5 to 1 ug was reverse transcribed with random hexamers. The authors amplified TCR beta CDR3 across 54 Vbeta and 13 Jbeta using immunoSEQ multiplex PCR. Using its own MiXCR run on the immunoSEQ multiplex PCR reads, TCRdb lists one record per CDR3 protein. The sample yields 200,000 or so distinct CDR3 sequences, approximately 95% seen once. With respect to this clonotype: Its target is not known.

The CDR3 sequence is 13 residues long. Per the germline V gene, CDR1 is LGHDT and CDR2 is YNNKEL (reference sequence). Trimming pared 4 bases from V and 4 bases from J, leaving 8 bases between. Sequencing targeted TCR beta in blood CD8+ and CD4+ T cells. Treatment-naive patients with stable or active relapsing-remitting disease were the multiple sclerosis controls. The receptor was derived from a human donor with multiple sclerosis. The chain is built from TRBV3-1 and TRBJ2-1; D is unclear. Material: CD4+ T cells from PBMCs. CDR3 protein: CASSRIIYNEQFF. CDR3 DNA: TGTGCCAGCAGCCGAATAATTTACAATGAGCAGTTCTTC.